A selection of T cell receptor beta chains follows, all from one sample in a study of cytomegalovirus exposure and HLA in healthy donors. Data came from immunoSEQ multiplex PCR; TCRdb stores just in-frame clones and leaves some out. Recorded for this sample: around 140,000 clones. Material for sequencing was PBMCs. The receptors come from a woman aged 45-65 years in good health and CMV-seronegative. The CDR3 runs from the conserved cysteine through the conserved F or W. D genes are given only for firm matches.

TRBJ1-1	TRBV6-5	.	TGTGCCAGCAGTTACTCCCGGCGGGGGAACACTGAAGCTTTCTTT	CASSYSRRGNTEAFF
TRBJ2-1	TRBV6-1	.	TGTGCCAGCCTAGAATACCACAATGAGCAGTTCTTC	CASLEYHNEQFF
TRBJ2-1	TRBV27	.	TGTGCCAGCAGTTTTATGGGCAGCAATGAGCAGTTCTTC	CASSFMGSNEQFF
TRBJ2-2	TRBV6-5	TRBD1	TGTGCCAGCAGTTACGGGACAGGGAGGGACGGGGAGCTGTTTTTT	CASSYGTGRDGELFF
TRBJ1-2	TRBV6-4	.	TGTGCCAGCAGTGAGAGTAGGGCAGGGGACCTTTATGGCTACACCTTC	CASSESRAGDLYGYTF
TRBJ1-1	TRBV6-5	.	TGTGCCAGCAGTTACGGACAAAGGGCAGGGAACACTGAAGCTTTCTTT	CASSYGQRAGNTEAFF
TRBJ2-2	TRBV9	TRBD2	TGTGCCAGCAGCGCTAGCGGGAGGGCCCCGAACACCGGGGAGCTGTTTTTT	CASSASGRAPNTGELFF
TRBJ2-1	TRBV30	TRBD1	TGTGCCTGGGCGCGGGACAGGGGCGATGAGCAGTTCTTC	CAWARDRGDEQFF
TRBJ2-1	TRBV18	.	TGTGCCAGCTCACCACGGGAGGGGGTGATCGATGAGCAGTTCTTC	CASSPREGVIDEQFF
TRBJ2-7	TRBV28	TRBD1	TGTGCCAGCAGCCCCAGGGACAGGGGGCTCGGCGAGCAGTACTTC	CASSPRDRGLGEQYF
TRBJ2-7	TRBV4-2	.	TGTGCCAGCAGCCCAGGACTGAGGAGCTCCTACGAGCAGTACTTC	CASSPGLRSSYEQYF
TRBJ2-7	TRBV19	.	TGTGCCAGTAGTATATATTTGCAGGGAAGCTACGAGCAGTACTTC	CASSIYLQGSYEQYF
TRBJ2-3	TRBV4-2	TRBD2	TGTGCCAGCAGCCCACGGGTAGCGGGCCTGGGGGATACGCAGTATTTT	CASSPRVAGLGDTQYF
TRBJ2-1	TRBV27	TRBD2	TGTGCCAGCAGTTTATCGTTGGGACTAGCGGGAGGAACTGAGCAGTTCTTC	CASSLSLGLAGGTEQFF
TRBJ1-1	TRBV6-5	.	TGTGCCAGCGCGAGGGCCTCTGGCACTGAAGCTTTCTTT	CASARASGTEAFF
TRBJ2-5	TRBV5-1	TRBD1	TGCGCCAGCAGCTTCGGGACAGGCACTAAAGAGACCCAGTACTTC	CASSFGTGTKETQYF
TRBJ1-2	TRBV6-1	TRBD1	TGTGCCAGCCGCCGAGGGGGACAGGTCAACTATGGCTACACCTTC	CASRRGGQVNYGYTF
TRBJ2-1	TRBV7-2	TRBD1	TGTGCCAGCAGCCCCGGGACAGGGGGATACAATGAGCAGTTCTTC	CASSPGTGGYNEQFF
TRBJ2-1	TRBV27	TRBD2	TGTGCCAGCAGTTTACTTGGGACTAGCAATGAGCGGTTCTTC	CASSLLGTSNERFF
TRBJ1-5	TRBV4-1	TRBD1	TGCGCCAGCAGCGAAGGACAGGGGGGTCAGCCCCAGCATTTT	CASSEGQGGQPQHF
TRBJ1-1	TRBV28	.	TGTGCCAGCAGGTTACCCGGGGGAGAAGCTTTCTTT	CASRLPGGEAFF
TRBJ2-3	TRBV7-6	.	TGTGCCAGCAGCCCTAGCCGTAATCCATCTAGCACAGATACGCAGTATTTT	CASSPSRNPSSTDTQYF
TRBJ2-3	TRBV28	.	TGTGCCAGCAGTTTGGGCTTCACAGATACGCAGTATTTT	CASSLGFTDTQYF
TRBJ1-4	TRBV5-1	TRBD1	TGCGCCAGCAGCTTCGGGGGCCAGGGGGTCTATAATGAAAAACTGTTTTTT	CASSFGGQGVYNEKLFF
TRBJ1-2	TRBV28	.	TGTGCCAGCAGTTTATTTGCGCATGGCTACACCTTC	CASSLFAHGYTF
TRBJ1-5	TRBV9	.	TGTGCCAGCAGCGCTCGAGGGAATCAGCCCCAGCATTTT	CASSARGNQPQHF
TRBJ2-2	TRBV4-1	TRBD2	TGCGCCAGCAGCCAAGCGGGACTAGCGGACACCGGGGAGCTGTTTTTT	CASSQAGLADTGELFF
TRBJ1-6	TRBV6-5	TRBD1	TGTGCCAGCAGCTGGACAGGGCTGGATTCACCCCTCCACTTT	CASSWTGLDSPLHF
TRBJ2-5	TRBV9	TRBD2	TGTGCCAGCAGCGTAGGTGGGAGGGGCCAAGAGACCCAGTACTTC	CASSVGGRGQETQYF
TRBJ2-2	TRBV5-1	.	TGCGCCAGCAGCTTGGGAGCAGGGGAAGGCGGGGAGCTGTTTTTT	CASSLGAGEGGELFF
TRBJ2-7	TRBV6-1	.	TGTGCCAGCAGTGAAGGGAAGGTAATCAAGGGGGAGCAGTACTTC	CASSEGKVIKGEQYF
TRBJ1-3	TRBV6-5	.	TGTGCCAGCAGTTACCTCGGGGGCTCTGGAAACACCATATATTTT	CASSYLGGSGNTIYF
TRBJ2-3	TRBV6-5	.	TGTGCCAGCAGTTACTATACCGGGGGCACAGATACGCAGTATTTT	CASSYYTGGTDTQYF
TRBJ2-2	TRBV28	.	TGTGCCAGCAGTTTAAGGAGGGCGAACACCGGGGAGCTGTTTTTT	CASSLRRANTGELFF
TRBJ2-7	TRBV7-3	.	TGTGCCAGCAGCTTAGGGCAGGGGGGCGTAAACGAGCAGTACTTC	CASSLGQGGVNEQYF
TRBJ1-2	TRBV19	.	TGTGCCAGTAGTATCTCCAGTAAAAGCGTCTATGGCTACACCTTC	CASSISSKSVYGYTF
TRBJ2-2	TRBV7-9	TRBD2	TGTGCCAGCAGCTTAGGCGGGAGGGTCACCGGGGAGCTGTTTTTT	CASSLGGRVTGELFF
TRBJ1-2	TRBV7-6	TRBD1	TGTGCCAGCAGCTTAGCACCGGGACAGGGGCGAGGCGGCTACACCTTC	CASSLAPGQGRGGYTF
TRBJ2-3	TRBV5-4	TRBD2	TGTGCCAGCAGCTTGGATGCGGGAGTGGGCACAGATACGCAGTATTTT	CASSLDAGVGTDTQYF
TRBJ2-3	TRBV11-1	.	TGTGCCAGCAGCTTAGAAGCCGCGGGAACAGATACGCAGTATTTT	CASSLEAAGTDTQYF
TRBJ2-3	TRBV7-9	TRBD2	TGTGCCAGCGGACTAGCGGGGGTGACAGATACGCAGTATTTT	CASGLAGVTDTQYF
TRBJ1-2	TRBV14	.	TGTGCCAGCAGCCAAGGGGGGGGCTATGGCTACACCTTC	CASSQGGGYGYTF
TRBJ1-4	TRBV5-5	.	TGTGCCAGCAGCTTAACAGGGCGGGTTAATGAAAAACTGTTTTTT	CASSLTGRVNEKLFF
TRBJ1-1	TRBV6-1	.	TGTGCCAGCAGTGTTACAGAGACGAACACTGAAGCTTTCTTT	CASSVTETNTEAFF
TRBJ1-2	TRBV28	.	TGTGCCAGCACCCCTGGGGGGGTGTCTGGCTACACCTTC	CASTPGGVSGYTF
TRBJ1-2	TRBV19	.	TGTGCCAGTAGCCCCAGGGAGGTGGACTATGGCTACACCTTC	CASSPREVDYGYTF
TRBJ2-7	TRBV5-6	.	TGTGCCAGCAGCCGTCGGGAGACCTACGAGCAGTACTTC	CASSRRETYEQYF
TRBJ2-3	TRBV7-2	.	TGTGCCAGCAGCTTAGACTACGACGTGAGCACAGATACGCAGTATTTT	CASSLDYDVSTDTQYF
TRBJ2-3	TRBV11-2	TRBD1	TGTGCCAGCAGCTTGGACAGGGAACGGACAGATACGCAGTATTTT	CASSLDRERTDTQYF
TRBJ1-2	TRBV5-1	.	TGCGCCAGCAGCTTTACAGGACAGAACTATGGCTACACCTTC	CASSFTGQNYGYTF